A selection of T cell receptor beta chains follows, all from one sample in a study of T cells in Graves' hyperthyroidism and ophthalmopathy. TCRdb analysed the multiplex PCR reads with MiXCR anew, one entry per CDR3 protein. The sample lists roughly 250,000 distinct CDR3 sequences; about 20% were seen once. The material sequenced was blood. These receptors originate from a man aged 25-45 years with Graves' ophthalmopathy. Each CDR3 is given with its conserved first and last residue. A D gene is named only where the DNA matches it firmly. For some rows the clone size is stated as once, few or many, or as a class when expanded; others skip it.

size	D	V	J	CDR3	DNA
-	TRBD1	TRBV7-3	TRBJ2-3	CASSVRDRRADTQYF	TGTGCCAGCAGCGTTCGGGACAGGCGAGCAGATACGCAGTATTTT
few	-	TRBV5-1	TRBJ1-2	CASSLWETGSSNYGYTF	TGCGCCAGCAGCTTGTGGGAGACAGGTTCCTCTAACTATGGCTACACCTTC
many	-	TRBV30	TRBJ1-1	CARGRFLNTEAFF	TGTGCCCGAGGGAGGTTTTTGAACACTGAAGCTTTCTTT
many	-	TRBV11-3	TRBJ1-1	CASSWGGTEAFF	TGTGCCAGCAGCTGGGGCGGCACTGAAGCTTTCTTT
-	-	TRBV13	TRBJ1-5	CASSLRGLSNQPQHF	TGTGCCAGCAGTCTACGGGGACTTTCGAATCAGCCCCAGCATTTT
-	TRBD1	TRBV10-3	TRBJ2-7	CAISGGTGGYEQYF	TGTGCCATCAGTGGGGGGACAGGGGGTTACGAGCAGTACTTC
many	-	TRBV30	TRBJ2-2	CAWSRAVVTGELFF	TGTGCCTGGAGTCGGGCCGTCGTCACCGGGGAGCTGTTTTTT
-	TRBD2	TRBV20-1	TRBJ2-7	CSARTSGGTYEQYF	TGCAGTGCTAGGACTAGCGGGGGTACCTACGAGCAGTACTTC
few	TRBD1	TRBV6-1	TRBJ2-7	CASKLRQGDGYEQYF	TGTGCCAGCAAATTACGACAGGGAGACGGCTACGAGCAGTACTTC
-	TRBD2	TRBV28	TRBJ2-7	CASRFSGGSYEQCF	TGTGCCAGCAGATTCAGCGGGGGCTCCTACGAGCAGTGCTTC
many	-	TRBV27	TRBJ1-1	CASRRDVRGTEAFF	TGTGCCAGCAGACGTGACGTCCGCGGCACTGAAGCTTTCTTT
-	TRBD2	TRBV2	TRBJ2-7	CASSEATQLAGFAEQYF	TGTGCCAGCAGTGAAGCGACACAGCTAGCGGGGTTCGCCGAGCAGTACTTC
many	-	TRBV11-3	TRBJ2-7	CASSKLRSSYEQYF	TGTGCCAGCAGCAAGCTCAGGAGCTCCTACGAGCAGTACTTC
many	-	TRBV28	TRBJ2-7	CASSLVRSHEQYF	TGTGCCAGCAGTTTGGTTCGCTCCCACGAGCAGTACTTC
-	-	TRBV24-1	TRBJ2-3	CATSETAFSTDTQYF	TGCGCCACCAGTGAGACAGCGTTTAGCACAGATACGCAGTATTTT
many	TRBD2	TRBV20-1	TRBJ2-1	CSARGNGRVRNEQFF	TGCAGTGCTAGAGGGAACGGGAGGGTGAGGAATGAGCAGTTCTTC
-	TRBD1	TRBV7-6	TRBJ1-4	CASSASGTGLEKLFF	TGTGCCAGCAGCGCTTCCGGGACAGGCCTTGAAAAACTGTTTTTT
-	TRBD2	TRBV20-1	TRBJ2-3	CSAGVLADGSTDTQYF	TGCAGTGCTGGGGTTCTAGCGGACGGAAGCACAGATACGCAGTATTTT
many	TRBD1	TRBV27	TRBJ2-7	CASSRTGDYEQYF	TGTGCCAGTAGTCGGACAGGGGACTACGAGCAGTACTTC
few	-	TRBV14	TRBJ1-1	CASSPHPGTEAFF	TGTGCCAGCAGTCCGCACCCGGGAACTGAAGCTTTCTTT
-	-	TRBV28	TRBJ2-7	CASSFGLANNEQYF	TGTGCCAGCAGTTTCGGCCTAGCGAATAACGAGCAGTACTTC
many	-	TRBV5-1	TRBJ2-7	CASSGYSYEQYF	TGCGCCAGCAGCGGCTACTCCTACGAGCAGTACTTC
-	TRBD2	TRBV5-1	TRBJ2-2	CASSSGTSGSPNTGELFF	TGCGCCAGCAGCTCCGGGACTAGCGGGAGCCCCAACACCGGGGAGCTGTTTTTT
many	-	TRBV11-2	TRBJ1-2	CASTHFRGPTNYGYTF	TGTGCCAGCACCCACTTTCGGGGACCCACTAACTATGGCTACACCTTC
few	-	TRBV7-2	TRBJ2-3	CASSTLAADTQYF	TGTGCCAGCAGCACTCTAGCCGCAGATACGCAGTATTTT
many	-	TRBV30	TRBJ1-3	CALGEFLGNTIYF	TGTGCCCTCGGGGAATTCCTTGGAAACACCATATATTTT
-	TRBD1	TRBV12-3/TRBV12-4	TRBJ1-6	CASSRQGRGSPLHF	TGTGCCAGCAGCCGACAGGGTCGGGGTTCACCCCTCCACTTT
few	-	TRBV5-1	TRBJ1-5	CASSLRTDIQPQHF	TGCGCCAGCAGCTTGCGGACAGACATTCAGCCCCAGCATTTT
-	-	TRBV5-1	TRBJ1-1	CASSLAGTGTEAFF	TGCGCCAGCAGCTTGGCCGGGACTGGCACTGAAGCTTTCTTT
-	TRBD2	TRBV20-1	TRBJ2-1	CSARGLGNYNEQFF	TGCAGTGCCCGGGGACTAGGGAACTACAATGAGCAGTTCTTC
few	-	TRBV18	TRBJ2-7	CASSPIREPWGYEQYF	TGTGCCAGCTCACCCATCCGGGAACCTTGGGGCTACGAGCAGTACTTC
-	-	TRBV18	TRBJ1-2	CASSAFTGGSGYAF	TGTGCCAGCTCAGCCTTCACCGGGGGGTCTGGCTACGCCTTC
-	-	TRBV20-1	TRBJ2-2	CSAPHNTGELFF	TGCAGTGCCCCGCATAACACCGGGGAGCTGTTTTTT
once	-	TRBV12-3/TRBV12-4	TRBJ1-1	CASSPGQILTEAFF	TGTGCCAGCAGTCCGGGACAAATTCTCACTGAAGCTTTCTTT
many	-	TRBV28	TRBJ1-1	CASSLTGFIGDTEAFF	TGTGCCAGCAGTTTGACAGGTTTCATTGGGGACACTGAAGCTTTCTTT
-	-	TRBV28	TRBJ2-1	CASSSNEQFF	TGTGCCAGCAGCAGCAATGAGCAGTTCTTC
-	-	TRBV6-1	TRBJ1-5	CASSGRGGQPQHF	TGTGCCAGCAGCGGAAGGGGCGGACAGCCCCAGCATTTT
many	TRBD1	TRBV11-2	TRBJ1-1	CASSRDRGVYAEAFF	TGTGCCAGCAGCCGGGACAGGGGCGTTTACGCTGAAGCTTTCTTT
-	-	TRBV5-1	TRBJ2-5	CASRNRAGETQYF	TGCGCCAGCAGGAACAGGGCCGGGGAGACCCAGTACTTC
few	TRBD1	TRBV12-3/TRBV12-4	TRBJ2-3	CASSPTGGRQNTQYF	TGTGCCAGCAGCCCCACAGGGGGCCGGCAGAATACGCAGTATTTT
-	-	TRBV6-5	TRBJ2-7	CASSYAINAGPYEQYF	TGTGCCAGCAGTTACGCTATAAATGCGGGACCCTACGAGCAGTACTTC
-	TRBD1	TRBV19	TRBJ1-5	CASTPAGTGGQPQHF	TGTGCCAGTACCCCTGCCGGGACAGGGGGTCAGCCCCAGCATTTT
-	TRBD1	TRBV25-1	TRBJ1-1	CASSGQRDRIATEAFF	TGTGCCAGCAGCGGACAAAGGGACAGAATTGCGACTGAAGCTTTCTTT
many	TRBD2	TRBV5-1	TRBJ2-3	CASSREDTDTQYF	TGCGCCAGCAGCCGGGAGGACACAGATACGCAGTATTTT
-	-	TRBV27	TRBJ1-4	CASSLYISEKLFF	TGTGCCAGCAGTTTATACATATCTGAAAAACTGTTTTTT
-	-	TRBV6-4	TRBJ2-1	CASSDGPQNEQFF	TGTGCCAGCAGTGACGGTCCGCAAAATGAGCAGTTCTTC
-	TRBD2	TRBV7-3	TRBJ2-1	CASSSPPGLAESYGVAEQFF	TGTGCCAGCAGCTCACCACCGGGACTAGCGGAATCCTATGGGGTTGCTGAGCAGTTCTTC